Presented here are 12 T cell receptor beta chains from one specimen sequenced in a study of blood T cell repertoires in COVID-19. Using immunoSEQ multiplex PCR, the repertoire was profiled, and TCRdb retains in-frame clones only, with some absent. The data contain about 280,000 clones, around 86% of them singletons. The sequencing sample was made of peripheral blood. These TCRs come from a woman in her 30s with active or convalescent COVID-19.

This chain uses TRBV21-1 with TRBJ1-1. TRBV21-1 is a pseudogene segment. This CDR3 comprises 15 residues. The CDR3 region has the DNA TGTGCCAGCAGCAAAGACTCTGGGGAGCGGACTGAAGCTTTCTTT. Protein product: CASSKDSGERTEAFF.

Only a few counts were recorded for this clone. This chain connects TRBV7-2 to TRBJ2-3; maybe TRBD2 (6 bases). CDR3 length: 15 residues. V shed 4 bases and J shed 2 bases, with 13 bases lying between them. Germline lookup yields CDR1 SGHTA and CDR2 FQGNSA. The CDR3 sequence: CASSSRRENTDTQYF. CDR3 DNA: TGTGCCAGCAGCTCGAGACGGGAGAACACAGATACGCAGTATTTT.

This clone is a singleton in its sample. The chain employs TRBV7-3 and TRBJ2-1, with D unresolved. V was clipped by 0 bases and J by 5 bases, with 8 bases between them. Germline V gene lookup returns CDR1 SGHTA and CDR2 FQGTGA. The CDR3 consists of 14 residues. CDR3 sequence: CASSLTFGDNEQFF. Here the CDR3 DNA reads TGTGCCAGCAGCTTAACGTTTGGAGACAATGAGCAGTTCTTC.

The V gene is TRBV10-3, the J gene TRBJ2-3; 11 bases line up with TRBD1. Trimming removed 4 bases from V and 4 bases from J; junction bases left unmatched: 10. Looked up from germline, CDR1 is ENHRY and CDR2 is SYGVKD. This CDR3 comprises 17 residues. The CDR3 loop is CAISGGGQGAGADTQYF. CDR3 nucleotides: TGTGCCATCAGTGGGGGCGGACAGGGGGCAGGGGCAGATACGCAGTATTTT.

The chain has TRBV6-5 and TRBJ1-4; 8 nucleotides line up with TRBD1. The germline V gene encodes CDR1 MNHEY and CDR2 SVGAGI. V trimming: 7 bases; J trimming: 8 bases; junction bases outside the gene matches: 12. The CDR3 length is 15 residues. CDR3 residues: CASTTGGQVAEKLFF. CDR3 nucleotides: TGTGCCAGCACCACAGGGGGACAGGTGGCAGAAAAACTGTTTTTT.

Regarding this clone: Other DNA sequences of this sample code for an identical CDR3. V is TRBV28 and J is TRBJ1-2; TRBD1 matches 11 bases. Germline CDR1 MDHEN, CDR2 SYDVKM. V trimming: 6 bases; J trimming: 7 bases; junction bases outside the gene matches: 7. The CDR3 sequence is 14 residues long. CDR3 sequence (DNA): TGTGCCAGCAGCCCAGGACAGGGGGCGGGTGGCTACACCTTC. It translates to CASSPGQGAGGYTF.

The rearrangement uses TRBV7-2 and TRBJ1-6; tentatively, D is TRBD1 (5 bases). V was clipped by 0 bases and J by 9 bases, with 24 bases between them. Per the germline V gene, CDR1 is SGHTA and CDR2 is FQGNSA. The CDR3 loop spans 19 amino acids. The CDR3 coding sequence is TGTGCCAGCAGCTTAGCGTTTGGTGGGGGGATTGGGGTTAGTTCACCCCTCCACTTT. Translation gives CASSLAFGGGIGVSSPLHF.

CDR3 sequence (DNA): TGTGCCAGCAGCTTAGAGGCAGGGGGGTATGGAGATACGCAGTATTTT. It specifies CASSLEAGGYGDTQYF. The chain combines TRBV7-6 with TRBJ2-3; D possibly corresponds to TRBD1 (7 bases). With 1 base removed from V and 5 bases from J, the gap between germline ends came to 16 bases. CDR3 length: 16 residues. Germline-derived CDR1 and CDR2 are SGHVS and FNYEAQ.

This clone came up once. This chain links TRBV6-1 with TRBJ1-1; D gene uncertain. V gave up 0 bases and J gave up 3 bases, with 8 bases separating them. The germline CDR1 and CDR2 sequences are MNHNS and SASEGT. The CDR3 runs to 14 residues. The CDR3 protein is CASSEAPRYTEAFF. CDR3 coding DNA: TGTGCCAGCAGTGAAGCCCCGCGCTACACTGAAGCTTTCTTT.

This rearrangement joins TRBV24-1 to TRBJ2-2, with 9 bases lining up with TRBD1. J gave up 5 bases and V 2 bases, and 2 bases lay outside the gene matches. Per germline, CDR1 KGHDR and CDR2 SFDVKD. The CDR3 is 15 amino acids. Written as DNA, the CDR3 is TGTGCCACCAGTGATTACAGGGGGCAAACCGGGGAGCTGTTTTTT. It is translated as CATSDYRGQTGELFF.

V and J are TRBV6-2 or TRBV6-3 and TRBJ2-7; D may be TRBD2 (5 bases). Germline V lookup: CDR1 MNHEY, CDR2 SVGEGT. Trimming took off 2 bases at V and 0 bases at J, with 14 bases between the two ends. The CDR3 contains 16 residues. The CDR3 DNA reads TGTGCCAGCAGTTACCTAGCCAGTACTCTCTCCTACGAGCAGTACTTC. Protein: CASSYLASTLSYEQYF.

The rearrangement uses TRBV18 and TRBJ2-1; TRBD2 matches at 10 bases. The length of the CDR3 is 16 residues. After removal of 3 bases from V and 4 bases from J, the junction contained 6 bases not matched to a gene. The germline CDR1 and CDR2 sequences are KGHSH and LQKENI. This CDR3 is CASSPRELAGYNEQFF. CDR3 coding DNA: TGTGCCAGCTCACCTCGGGAACTAGCGGGGTACAATGAGCAGTTCTTC.